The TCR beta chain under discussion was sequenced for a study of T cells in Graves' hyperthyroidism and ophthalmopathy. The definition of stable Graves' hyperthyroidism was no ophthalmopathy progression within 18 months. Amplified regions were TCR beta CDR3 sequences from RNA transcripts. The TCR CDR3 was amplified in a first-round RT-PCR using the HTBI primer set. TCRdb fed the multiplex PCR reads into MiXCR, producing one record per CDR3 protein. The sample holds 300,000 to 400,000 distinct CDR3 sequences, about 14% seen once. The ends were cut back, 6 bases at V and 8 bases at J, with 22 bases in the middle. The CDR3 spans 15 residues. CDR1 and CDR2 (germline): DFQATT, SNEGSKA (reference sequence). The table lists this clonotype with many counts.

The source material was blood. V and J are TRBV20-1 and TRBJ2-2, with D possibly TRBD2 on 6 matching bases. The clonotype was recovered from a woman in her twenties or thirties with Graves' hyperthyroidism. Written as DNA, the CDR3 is TGCAGTGCCGTAGCCCTGGCACTAGCAGTTGGGGAGCTGTTTTTT. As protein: CSAVALALAVGELFF.